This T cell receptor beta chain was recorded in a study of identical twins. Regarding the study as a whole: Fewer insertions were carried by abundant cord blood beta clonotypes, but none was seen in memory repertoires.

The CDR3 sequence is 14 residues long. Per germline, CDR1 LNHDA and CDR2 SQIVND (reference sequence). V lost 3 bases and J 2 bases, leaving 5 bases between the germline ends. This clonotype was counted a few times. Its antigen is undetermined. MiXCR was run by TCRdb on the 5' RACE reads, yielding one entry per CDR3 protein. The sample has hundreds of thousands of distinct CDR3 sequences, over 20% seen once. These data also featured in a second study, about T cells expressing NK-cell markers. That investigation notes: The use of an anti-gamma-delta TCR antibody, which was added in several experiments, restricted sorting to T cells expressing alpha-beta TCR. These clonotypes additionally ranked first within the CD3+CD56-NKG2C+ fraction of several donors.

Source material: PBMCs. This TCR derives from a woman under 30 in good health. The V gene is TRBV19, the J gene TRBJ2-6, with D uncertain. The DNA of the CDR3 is TGTGCCAGTAGTATTCGGGCTGGGGCCAACGTCCTGACTTTC. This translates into CASSIRAGANVLTF.